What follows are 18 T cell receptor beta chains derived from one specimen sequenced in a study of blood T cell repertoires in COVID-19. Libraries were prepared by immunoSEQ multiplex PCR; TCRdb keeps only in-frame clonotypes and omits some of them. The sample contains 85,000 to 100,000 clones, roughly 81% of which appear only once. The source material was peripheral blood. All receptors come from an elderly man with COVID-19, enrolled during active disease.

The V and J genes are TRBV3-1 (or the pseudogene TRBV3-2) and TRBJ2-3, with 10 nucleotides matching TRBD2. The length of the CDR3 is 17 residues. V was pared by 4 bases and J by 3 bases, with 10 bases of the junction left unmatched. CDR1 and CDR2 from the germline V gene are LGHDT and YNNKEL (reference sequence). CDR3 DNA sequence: TGTGCCAGCAGCCCCCCGGGAGCGGGGGGGCTGACAGATACGCAGTATTTT. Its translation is CASSPPGAGGLTDTQYF.

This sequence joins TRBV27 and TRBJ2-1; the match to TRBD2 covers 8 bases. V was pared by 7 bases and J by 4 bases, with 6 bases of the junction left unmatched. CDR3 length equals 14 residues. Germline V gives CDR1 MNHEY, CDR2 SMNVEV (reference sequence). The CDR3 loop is CASTSPGGYNEQFF. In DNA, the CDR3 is TGTGCCAGCACATCACCGGGGGGGTACAATGAGCAGTTCTTC.

CDR3 sequence: CSVALGGLGDQPQHF. In nucleotides, the CDR3 is TGCAGCGTCGCCCTGGGGGGGCTTGGGGATCAGCCCCAGCATTTT. The chain carries TRBV29-1 and TRBJ1-5; tentative D call: TRBD1 (6 bases). CDR1 and CDR2 from the germline V gene are SQVTM and ANQGSEA. Trimming took off 6 bases at V and 5 bases at J, with 20 bases between the two ends. This CDR3 has 15 residues.

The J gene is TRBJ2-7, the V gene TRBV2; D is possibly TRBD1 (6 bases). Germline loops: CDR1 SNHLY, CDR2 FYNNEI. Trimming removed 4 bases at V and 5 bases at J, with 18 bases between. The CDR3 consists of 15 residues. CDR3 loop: CASSALFGGLDEQYF. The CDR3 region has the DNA TGTGCCAGCAGTGCCCTTTTTGGGGGCCTGGACGAGCAGTACTTC.

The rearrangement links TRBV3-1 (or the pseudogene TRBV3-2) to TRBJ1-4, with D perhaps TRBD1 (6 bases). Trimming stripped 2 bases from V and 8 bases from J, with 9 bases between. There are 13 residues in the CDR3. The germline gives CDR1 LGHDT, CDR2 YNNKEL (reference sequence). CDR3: CASSQNTGEKLFF. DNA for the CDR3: TGTGCCAGCAGCCAAAATACAGGGGAAAAACTGTTTTTT.

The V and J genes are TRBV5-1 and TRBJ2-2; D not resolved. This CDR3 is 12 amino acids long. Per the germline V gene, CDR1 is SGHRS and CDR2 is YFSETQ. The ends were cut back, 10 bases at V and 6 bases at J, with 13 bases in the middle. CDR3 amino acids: CASSEVAGELFF. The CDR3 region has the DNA TGCGCCTCTTCAGAGGTTGCCGGGGAGCTGTTTTTT.

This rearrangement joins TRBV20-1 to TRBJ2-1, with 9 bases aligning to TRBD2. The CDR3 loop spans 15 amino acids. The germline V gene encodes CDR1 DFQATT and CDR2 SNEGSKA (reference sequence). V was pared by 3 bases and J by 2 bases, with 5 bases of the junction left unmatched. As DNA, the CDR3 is TGCAGTGCTAGTCAGGCGGGAGGGCCCTACAATGAGCAGTTCTTC. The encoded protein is CSASQAGGPYNEQFF.

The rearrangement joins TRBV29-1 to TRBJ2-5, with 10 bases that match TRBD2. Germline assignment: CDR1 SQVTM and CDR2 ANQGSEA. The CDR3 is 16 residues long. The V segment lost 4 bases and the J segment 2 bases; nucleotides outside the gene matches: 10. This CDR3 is CSVVRTSGFPQETQYF. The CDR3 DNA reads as TGCAGCGTTGTGAGGACTAGCGGCTTTCCTCAAGAGACCCAGTACTTC. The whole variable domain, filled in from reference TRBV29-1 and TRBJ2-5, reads SAVISQKPSRDICQRGTSLTIQCQVDSQVTMMFWYRQQPGQSLTLIATANQGSEATYESGFVIDKFPISRPNLTFSTLTVSNMSPEDSSIYLCSVVRTSGFPQETQYFGPGTRLLVL.

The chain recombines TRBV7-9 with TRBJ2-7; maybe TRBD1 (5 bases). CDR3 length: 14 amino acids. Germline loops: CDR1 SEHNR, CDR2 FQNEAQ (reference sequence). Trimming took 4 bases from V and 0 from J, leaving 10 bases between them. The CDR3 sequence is CASSSRQSSYEQYF. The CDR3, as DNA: TGTGCCAGCAGCTCGAGACAGAGCTCCTACGAGCAGTACTTC.

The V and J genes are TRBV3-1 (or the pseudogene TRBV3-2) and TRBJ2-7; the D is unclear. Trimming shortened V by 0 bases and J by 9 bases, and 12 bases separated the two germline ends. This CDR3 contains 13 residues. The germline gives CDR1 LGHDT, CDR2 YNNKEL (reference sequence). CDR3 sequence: CASSQDLLALQYF. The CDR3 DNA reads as TGTGCCAGCAGCCAAGATCTGTTGGCCTTGCAGTACTTC.

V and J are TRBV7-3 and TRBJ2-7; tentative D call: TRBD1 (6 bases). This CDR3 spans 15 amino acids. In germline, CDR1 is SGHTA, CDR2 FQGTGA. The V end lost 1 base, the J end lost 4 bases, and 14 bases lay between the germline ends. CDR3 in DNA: TGTGCCAGCAGCTTAAGCGCAGGGGATCAATACGAGCAGTACTTC. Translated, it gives CASSLSAGDQYEQYF.

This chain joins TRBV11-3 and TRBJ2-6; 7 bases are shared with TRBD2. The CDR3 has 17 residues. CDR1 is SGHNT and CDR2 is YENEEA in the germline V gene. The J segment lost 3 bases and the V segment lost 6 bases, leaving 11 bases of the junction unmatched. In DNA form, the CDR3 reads TGTGCCAGCAGTCCCGGCGGAGGGAGGGTTGGGGCCAACGTCCTGACTTTC. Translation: CASSPGGGRVGANVLTF.

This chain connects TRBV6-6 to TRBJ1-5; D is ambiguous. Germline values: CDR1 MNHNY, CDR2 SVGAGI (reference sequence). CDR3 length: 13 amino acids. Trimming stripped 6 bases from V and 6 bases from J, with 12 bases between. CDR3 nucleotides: TGTGCCAGCAGCCACCACCCCAGTCAGCCCCAGCATTTT. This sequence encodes CASSHHPSQPQHF.

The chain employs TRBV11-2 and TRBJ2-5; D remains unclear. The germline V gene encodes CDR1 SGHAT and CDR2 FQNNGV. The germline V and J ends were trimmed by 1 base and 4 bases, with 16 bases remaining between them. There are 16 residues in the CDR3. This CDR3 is CASSLVPGSMGETQYF. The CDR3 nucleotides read TGTGCCAGCAGCTTAGTGCCGGGTTCGATGGGAGAGACCCAGTACTTC.

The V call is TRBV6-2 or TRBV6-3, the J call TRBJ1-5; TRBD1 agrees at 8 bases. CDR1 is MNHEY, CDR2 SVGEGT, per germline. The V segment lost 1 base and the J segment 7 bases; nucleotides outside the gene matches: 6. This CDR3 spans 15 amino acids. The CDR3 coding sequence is TGTGCCAGCAGTTACTGGGACAGGCCCGGCCAGCCCCAGCATTTT. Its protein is CASSYWDRPGQPQHF.

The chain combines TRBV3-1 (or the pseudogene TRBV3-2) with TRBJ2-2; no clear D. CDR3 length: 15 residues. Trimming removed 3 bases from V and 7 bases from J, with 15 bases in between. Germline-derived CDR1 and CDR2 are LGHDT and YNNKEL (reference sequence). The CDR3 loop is CASSHVPGRDGELFF. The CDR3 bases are TGTGCCAGCAGCCACGTCCCGGGTAGAGACGGGGAGCTGTTTTTT.

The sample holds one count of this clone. The CDR3 sequence is CASSPGQASYNEQFF. CDR3 nucleotide sequence: TGTGCCAGCAGCCCCGGACAGGCTTCCTACAATGAGCAGTTCTTC. The V call is TRBV7-3, the J call TRBJ2-1; 7 positions match TRBD1. The V gene end was trimmed by 5 bases and the J gene end by 1 base; junction bases not matched to a gene: 5. Germline-derived CDR1 and CDR2 are SGHTA and FQGTGA. The CDR3 length is 15 residues.

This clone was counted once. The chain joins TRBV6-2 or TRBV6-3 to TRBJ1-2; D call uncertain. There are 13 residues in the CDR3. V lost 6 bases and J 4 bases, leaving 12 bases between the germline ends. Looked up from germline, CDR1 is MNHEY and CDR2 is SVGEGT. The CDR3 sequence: CASSLSPVYGYTF. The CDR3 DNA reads TGTGCCAGCAGCCTCTCCCCCGTCTATGGCTACACCTTC.